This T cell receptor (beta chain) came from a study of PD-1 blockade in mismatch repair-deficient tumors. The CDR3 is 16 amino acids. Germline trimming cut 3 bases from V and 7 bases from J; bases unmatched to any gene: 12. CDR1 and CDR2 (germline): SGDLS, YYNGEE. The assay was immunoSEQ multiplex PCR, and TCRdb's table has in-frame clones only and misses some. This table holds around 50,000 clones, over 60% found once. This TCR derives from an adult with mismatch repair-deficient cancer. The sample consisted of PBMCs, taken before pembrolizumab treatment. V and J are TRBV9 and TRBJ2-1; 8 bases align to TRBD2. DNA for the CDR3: TGTGCCAGCAGCGCGACAGGAAGCGGGAGTAAAAATGAGCAGTTCTTC. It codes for CASSATGSGSKNEQFF.